This T cell receptor (beta chain) was documented in a study of T-cell reconstitution after alpha-beta-depleted transplantation in children. Unique molecular identifiers were incorporated when the TCRbeta library was constructed. TCRdb re-derived calls from the PCR reads in MiXCR, one entry per CDR3 protein. The table has 90,000 to 150,000 distinct CDR3 sequences, approximately 22% seen once. This clonotype was observed at least ten times. The CDR3 covers 12 residues. With 5 bases clipped from V and 14 bases from J, the junction kept 6 bases outside the gene matches. Per the germline V gene, CDR1 is WSHSY and CDR2 is SAAADI.

Source: PBMCs, mostly from graft donor cells, taken 180 days after TCRalphabeta/CD19-depleted stem cell transplant. The V call is TRBV10-2, the J call TRBJ2-3, with 11 bases lining up with TRBD2. This TCR derives from a male patient between 2 and 10 years old who had a stem cell transplant for chronic granulomatous disease, so the T cells may come from the graft donor. CDR3 in DNA: TGCGCCAGCAGTAAACTAGCGGGAGATCCGTATTTT. Amino acid sequence: CASSKLAGDPYF.